Below, 9 T cell receptor beta chains from the same sample are listed, as sequenced in a study of identical twins (dated by TCRdb to about 2016). Receptor libraries were prepared by 5' RACE. Reads for this sample came from an Illumina HiSeq 2000. The public reads were reanalyzed by TCRdb: fastp trimming at Q25, MiXCR alignment, in-frame beta chains only. Here each entry gathers all rows of one CDR3 protein and keeps the most common genes and DNA. This sample lists some 600,000 distinct CDR3 sequences; less than 9% were detected once. Of the sample, about 1.6% is held by the ten largest clones. The same sample was also studied in work on yellow fever vaccine responses in identical twins.

Sequencing was done on a sample of PBMCs. Receptor source: a woman in her late teens or twenties in good health.

This clonotype showed up just a few times. The chain joins TRBV29-1 to TRBJ2-5; 7 bases map to TRBD1. The V and J ends lost 4 bases and 9 bases, in that order; junction bases with no gene match: 11. This CDR3 has 13 residues. CDR1 SQVTM and CDR2 ANQGSEA come from the germline V gene. This CDR3 reads CSVVGTEGFSQYF. The CDR3 DNA reads TGCAGCGTTGTGGGGACAGAGGGGTTTTCCCAGTACTTC.

This clonotype was seen more than once but under ten times. V and J are TRBV29-1 and TRBJ2-1; 9 bases are a match to TRBD2. With V trimmed by 2 bases and J by 6 bases, 5 bases remained unmatched. The germline V gene encodes CDR1 SQVTM and CDR2 ANQGSEA. The CDR3 totals 14 residues. In DNA, the CDR3 is TGCAGCGTTGAACCGGGACTAGCAGTCAATGAGCAGTTCTTC. It yields the protein CSVEPGLAVNEQFF.

A few counts support this clonotype. This chain connects TRBV6-1 to TRBJ1-6; the D is unclear. V lost 5 bases to trimming and J lost 4 bases, with 18 bases between them. Germline V gene lookup returns CDR1 MNHNS and CDR2 SASEGT. CDR3 length: 17 residues. In nucleotides, the CDR3 is TGTGCCAGCAGTCCGCTGGCGCTAACCTCGTATAATTCACCCCTCCACTTT. Translation: CASSPLALTSYNSPLHF.

The sample holds many counts of this clonotype. The J gene is TRBJ2-4, the V gene TRBV5-5; TRBD1 aligns across 7 bases. V shed 0 bases, J shed 0 bases, and the junction held 3 bases outside the gene matches. This CDR3 has 16 residues. Germline lookup yields CDR1 SGHKS and CDR2 YYEKEE (reference sequence). The CDR3 loop is CASSLVQGLAKNIQYF. CDR3 coding DNA: TGTGCCAGCAGCTTGGTACAGGGGCTAGCCAAAAACATTCAGTACTTC. Supplemented by reference TRBV5-5 and TRBJ2-4, the full variable domain reads DAGVTQSPTHLIKTRGQQVTLRCSPISGHKSVSWYQQVLGQGPQFIFQYYEKEERGRGNFPDRFSARQFPNYSSELNVNALLLGDSALYLCASSLVQGLAKNIQYFGAGTRLSVL.

The J gene is TRBJ2-1, the V gene TRBV20-1; D gene unclear. Germline loops: CDR1 DFQATT, CDR2 SNEGSKA (reference sequence). CDR3 length: 11 amino acids. V gave up 3 bases and J gave up 9 bases, with 9 bases separating them. The CDR3 nucleotides read TGCAGTGCTAGTAAGTTTCCTGAGCAGTTCTTC. Amino acids: CSASKFPEQFF.

This clonotype has a handful of counts. V is TRBV29-1 and J is TRBJ2-2; no definite D call. The germline CDR1 and CDR2 sequences are SQVTM and ANQGSEA. Trimming removed 5 bases at V and 1 base at J, with 11 bases between. The CDR3 has 14 amino acids. The CDR3 is CSVSVWQNTGELFF. Here the CDR3 DNA reads TGCAGCGTTTCTGTCTGGCAGAACACCGGGGAGCTGTTTTTT.

This clonotype has more than one count but fewer than ten. This could be a read error, since a much larger clone is one nucleotide away. This rearrangement joins TRBV2 to TRBJ2-7; the D gene is possibly TRBD1 (5 bases). CDR1 is SNHLY and CDR2 is FYNNEI in the germline V gene. The CDR3 covers 12 residues. V lost 6 bases and J 4 bases, leaving 10 bases between the germline ends. The CDR3: CASSPTAYEQYF. The CDR3 coding sequence is TGTGCCAGCAGCCCGACAGCTTACGAGCAGTACTTC.

In this sample, this clonotype turned up a few times. The chain couples TRBV4-2 to TRBJ2-1, with 10 bases fitting TRBD2. The CDR3 sequence is 17 residues long. V shed 0 bases, J shed 15 bases, and the junction held 17 bases outside the gene matches. Looked up from germline, CDR1 is LGHNA and CDR2 is YNFKEQ. This chain's CDR3 is CASSQEVSDLAGVGRFF. The CDR3 DNA reads as TGTGCCAGCAGCCAAGAAGTCTCCGATCTAGCGGGGGTTGGTAGGTTCTTC.

The chain combines TRBV5-1 with TRBJ2-5, with 7 positions matching TRBD2. With 6 bases clipped from V and 5 bases from J, the junction kept 10 bases outside the gene matches. Germline V gives CDR1 SGHRS, CDR2 YFSETQ. This CDR3 is built from 14 residues. The CDR3 loop reads CASKISGSGETQYF. The DNA of the CDR3 is TGCGCCAGCAAGATTAGCGGGTCGGGGGAGACCCAGTACTTC. Looking up the rest from reference TRBV5-1 and TRBJ2-5 gives the full variable domain: KAGVTQTPRYLIKTRGQQVTLSCSPISGHRSVSWYQQTPGQGLQFLFEYFSETQRNKGNFPGRFSGRQFSNSRSEMNVSTLELGDSALYLCASKISGSGETQYFGPGTRLLVL.